These T cell receptor beta chains were read from a single sample in a study of cytomegalovirus exposure and HLA in healthy donors. TCRdb keeps only in-frame clones here, not all; method: immunoSEQ multiplex PCR. Found here are 150,000 to 200,000 clones, less than 90% of them singletons; the top ten hold about 0.26%. Sequenced input: PBMCs. The origin of the receptors is a boy younger than 18 in good health and CMV-seronegative. CDR3s include the opening cysteine and the closing phenylalanine or tryptophan. The D gene is left open where the match is weak. Part of the rows lack a size; the others show once, few, many or a class for expanded clones.

D,length,J,V,size,DNA,CDR3
-,18,TRBJ1-5,TRBV15,-,TGTGCCACCAGCAGAGTGAGGCCTGCCCATTATAGCAATCAGCCCCAGCATTTT,CATSRVRPAHYSNQPQHF
TRBD1,14,TRBJ2-4,TRBV6-1,-,TGTGCCAGCGGGGCCGGGACAGGGGATGGGATTCAGTACTTC,CASGAGTGDGIQYF
TRBD1,15,TRBJ1-4,TRBV5-1,-,TGCGCCAGCAGCTCGACTACCGGGACAGCCTCCGGACTGTTTTTT,CASSSTTGTASGLFF
-,13,TRBJ2-1,TRBV10-2,once,TGCGCCAGCGCACAGGGCTTCTACAATGAGCAGTTCTTC,CASAQGFYNEQFF
-,14,TRBJ2-7,TRBV6-5,-,TGTGCCAGCAGTACTACGTACGGAACCTACGAGCAGTACTTC,CASSTTYGTYEQYF
TRBD1,15,TRBJ1-3,TRBV6-4,-,TGTGCCAGCAGTAGTGGGACAGGGCCTGGAAACACCATATATTTT,CASSSGTGPGNTIYF
TRBD1,13,TRBJ1-2,TRBV30,-,TGTGCCTGGACCTGGGACAGGGGGCATGGCTACACCTTC,CAWTWDRGHGYTF
-,13,TRBJ1-1,TRBV5-1,-,TGCGCCAGCAGACCAACAACCGGGACTGAAGCTTTCTTT,CASRPTTGTEAFF
TRBD2,14,TRBJ2-3,TRBV5-4,-,TGTGCCAGCGGAGATGTGGTAGCGGGGCTCCTAGAGTATTTT,CASGDVVAGLLEYF
TRBD1,17,TRBJ2-3,TRBV7-9,-,TGTGCCAGCAGCTTAGGCCTCTCGGGACAGGGGATAGATACGCAGTATTTT,CASSLGLSGQGIDTQYF
TRBD2,15,TRBJ2-3,TRBV10-1,-,TGCGCCAGCAGCGAGCGGGGGGATTCGGTAGATACGCAGTATTTT,CASSERGDSVDTQYF
TRBD2,15,TRBJ2-2,TRBV5-8,-,TGTGCCAGCAGCCCAAGACTAGCGGGAACTGGGGAGCTGTTTTTT,CASSPRLAGTGELFF
-,14,TRBJ2-2,TRBV9,-,TGTGCCAGCAGCTCCGGACTCAGCACCGGGGAGCTGTTTTTT,CASSSGLSTGELFF
TRBD2,15,TRBJ2-1,TRBV7-2,-,TGTGCCAACAGCTGGGGACTAGCGGAACAAGAGACCCAGTTCTTC,CANSWGLAEQETQFF
TRBD2,11,TRBJ2-5,TRBV5-1,-,TGCGCCAGCAGCTCTGGACTAGCGAGGTACTTC,CASSSGLARYF
-,13,TRBJ1-5,TRBV5-1,-,TGCGCCAGCAGCTTGTATAGCAATCAGCCCCAGCATTTT,CASSLYSNQPQHF
TRBD2,18,TRBJ2-7,TRBV7-8,-,TGTGCCAGCAGCTACACTAGCGGGAGAAGCTTGGCTGCCTACGAGCAGTACTTC,CASSYTSGRSLAAYEQYF
TRBD2,13,TRBJ2-1,TRBV19,-,TGTGCCAGTAGTGGGTTACTAGCGGGAGATTATTTCTTC,CASSGLLAGDYFF
-,14,TRBJ1-6,TRBV4-3,-,TGCGCCAGCAGCCAAGGCGACTATAATTCACCCCTCCACTTT,CASSQGDYNSPLHF
-,12,TRBJ1-1,TRBV19,-,TGTGCCAGTGGAGGGGCGAGGACTGAAGCTTTCTTT,CASGGARTEAFF
-,17,TRBJ1-2,TRBV7-3,-,TGTGCCAGCAGCCCTCGGGATTTAGGACTCCCAGGGGTTGGCTACACCTTC,CASSPRDLGLPGVGYTF
TRBD1,13,TRBJ1-5,TRBV2,-,TGTGCCGGAGGACAGGGGAGGAATCAGCCCCAGCATTTT,CAGGQGRNQPQHF
TRBD2,14,TRBJ2-7,TRBV30,-,TGTGCCTGGGAACCTAGCGGGGGGATCTACGAGCAGTACTTC,CAWEPSGGIYEQYF